This T cell receptor beta chain was captured in a study of blood T cell repertoires in COVID-19. Study-level information: Donors in the United States, Italy and Spain gave samples during acute or convalescent COVID-19. From T cells, B-cell-depleted T cells, or PBMCs came the material, which was cDNA or gDNA.

The CDR3 has 18 residues. Germline CDR1 LGHNT, CDR2 FRNRAP. Trimming shortened V by 1 base and J by 0 bases, and 18 bases separated the two germline ends. Original data processing: Amplifying reference gene primers gave estimates of nucleated cell counts. This table comes from immunoSEQ multiplex PCR, and its TCRdb copy is limited to in-frame clones, with some not included. V, J and clone size were drawn from that table, and D and trimming were deduced from the DNA. Of around 93,000 clones in the sample, roughly 88% were seen once. V usage is TRBV12-5 and J usage is TRBJ1-1, with unresolved D. This TCR derives from a man older than 75 with acute or convalescent COVID-19. The sequencing input was peripheral blood. The CDR3 bases are TGTGCTAGTGGTTTGGCAGGTTACGAGTGGCCGATGAACACTGAAGCTTTCTTT. This encodes CASGLAGYEWPMNTEAFF.